The entry that follows covers one T cell receptor (beta chain) sequence. Using its own MiXCR run on the 5' RACE reads, TCRdb lists one record per CDR3 protein. The sample gives under 250,000 distinct CDR3 sequences, over 7.5% of which show up once; roughly 4% is in the top ten. The data are from a study of T-cell memory formation after mild COVID-19. Looked up from germline, CDR1 is DFQATT and CDR2 is SNEGSKA (reference sequence). There are 17 residues in the CDR3. The V end lost 0 bases, the J end lost 1 base, and 16 bases lay between the germline ends. J is TRBJ2-1 and V is TRBV20-1; possibly TRBD2 for D (6 bases). The sequenced sample was PBMCs or a T cell subset sorted from them (not recorded which). This clonotype was sampled from a man between 18 and 29 years old who had mild COVID-19 (a few samples of this study predate the infection). Cell type and time point are not known. Here the CDR3 reads CSARDRVGGVSYNEQFF. The CDR3 DNA follows: TGCAGTGCTAGAGATCGGGTTGGCGGGGTTTCCTACAATGAGCAGTTCTTC.